This TCR beta chain was retrieved from a study of beta chain features in type 1 diabetes. Overall study: The number of sorted cells examined across all samples was some 99 million. Study observations and caveats: There was a moderate but significant shortening of TCRB CDR3s in all four CD4+ subsets of Type 1 diabetes patients.

Germline-derived CDR1 and CDR2 are SEHNR and FQNEAQ (reference sequence). CDR3 size: 14 residues. V was clipped by 2 bases and J by 6 bases; unmatched bases: 4. As concerns this clone: Its antigen is unknown.

TCRB transcripts that were expressed got sequenced, as all of the isolated RNA had been reverse transcribed. Only in-frame clones appear in the TCRdb table, and some are missing; sequencing was by immunoSEQ multiplex PCR. The table lists some 700,000 clones, roughly 12% of them singletons. What was sequenced was naive CD4+ T cells from blood. The chain combines TRBV7-9 with TRBJ1-1; 9 bases are a match to TRBD1. This receptor was obtained from a man between 18 and 29 years old with type 1 diabetes. The CDR3 coding sequence is TGTGCCAGCAGCTTACGGGACAGGGACGCTGAAGCTTTCTTT. It translates to CASSLRDRDAEAFF.